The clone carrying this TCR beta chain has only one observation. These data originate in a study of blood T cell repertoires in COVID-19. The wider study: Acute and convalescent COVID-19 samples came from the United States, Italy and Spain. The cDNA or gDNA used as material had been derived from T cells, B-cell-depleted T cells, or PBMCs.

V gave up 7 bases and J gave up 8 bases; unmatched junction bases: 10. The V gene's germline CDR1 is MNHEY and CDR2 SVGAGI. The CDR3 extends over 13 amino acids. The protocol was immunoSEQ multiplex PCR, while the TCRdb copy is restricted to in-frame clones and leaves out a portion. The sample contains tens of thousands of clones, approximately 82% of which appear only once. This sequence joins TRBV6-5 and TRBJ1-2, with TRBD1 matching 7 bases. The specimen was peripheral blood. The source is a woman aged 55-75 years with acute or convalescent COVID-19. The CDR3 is CASTGTVLIGYTF. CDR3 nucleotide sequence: TGTGCCAGCACCGGGACAGTATTAATAGGCTACACCTTC.